The source of this T cell receptor beta chain is a study of cytomegalovirus exposure and HLA in healthy donors. Study details: Earlier, roughly 180 million T cells were analyzed, and 117 million unique TCR beta sequences were found among them. Broader study findings: In the analysis, some V segments, TRBV6-2 and TRBV6-3 included, were excluded as indistinguishable. Trimming of TCR beta V- and J-genes showed a link, identified in a later analysis, to a missense DCLRE1C variant.

To note about this clone: The antigen is not known.

Likely unrecorded immune exposures existed in these nominally healthy donors. V gave up 5 bases and J gave up 1 base; unmatched junction bases: 7. This CDR3 contains 15 residues. Germline CDR1 MNHNS, CDR2 SASEGT. PCR used 60 Vbeta primers and 13 Jbeta primers. Generated by immunoSEQ multiplex PCR, the TCRdb table keeps only in-frame clones and is missing some. Altogether approximately 67,000 clones are present, roughly 65% being singletons, with the ten largest covering 2% to 2.5%. The rearrangement joins TRBV6-1 to TRBJ1-2, with 7 positions matching TRBD1. What was sequenced was PBMCs. The receptor was isolated from a woman in her twenties or thirties in good health and CMV-seronegative. CDR3 DNA: TGTGCCAGCAGTCGCGGGGCAGGGGGTAACTATGGCTACACCTTC. It codes for CASSRGAGGNYGYTF.